This note documents a single TCR beta chain sequence. Its antigen remains unidentified. Only in-frame clones appear in the TCRdb table, and some are missing; sequencing was by immunoSEQ multiplex PCR. The top ten hold approximately 1% of the sample, which has some 2 million clones, less than 95% seen once. This sample was included in a study of shared clonotypes between healthy human individuals. Study-level information: Each donor had three CD4 naive, three CD4 memory, two CD8 naive and one CD8 memory plate.

CD45RO-negative cells were positively selected for CCR7, leaving out terminally differentiated effector memory CD45RA+ cells. The study enrolled healthy HIV-negative adults without recent acute infections or vaccinations as donors. In germline, CDR1 is MNHNS, CDR2 SASEGT. V dropped 2 bases and J dropped 0; count of bases not matched to a gene: 3. The CDR3 consists of 16 residues. Study outcomes and limitations: Non-shared clonotypes displayed generation probabilities falling below those of clonotypes present in all four donors. Memory subsets had estimated richness that was generally smaller than that of naive subsets.

J is TRBJ2-1 and V is TRBV6-1; 8 bases line up with TRBD2. The TCR originated in a man between 18 and 29 years old in good health. Sequencing was carried out using naive CD8+ T cells sorted from blood. CDR3 in DNA: TGTGCCAGCAGTGAATTTAGCGGGACCTCCTACAATGAGCAGTTCTTC. Amino acid sequence: CASSEFSGTSYNEQFF.